This paragraph reports one T cell receptor (beta chain). Its matching antigen is unknown. Some clones are missing from TCRdb's copy, which holds only in-frame ones; the method was immunoSEQ multiplex PCR. Of about 160,000 clones listed, about four fifths are singletons. The sample comes from a study of cytotoxic CD8 clonotypes in ibrutinib-treated CLL. For the study at large: Patient counts were 11 relapsed/refractory, some 14 treatment-naive and about 18 IGHV unmutated.

Notes on the study in general: Ibrutinib response saw clonality rise, and progression saw it return toward baseline.

CDR1 LGHNA and CDR2 YSLEER come from the germline V gene. The V end lost 0 bases, the J end lost 6 bases, and 17 bases lay between the germline ends. The CDR3 loop spans 17 amino acids. Frozen-stored PBMCs produced 1.5 to 2 micrograms of genomic DNA for TCR beta libraries. The sequences come from PBMCs, collected after 24 months of ibrutinib treatment. The sequence came from a human donor with chronic lymphocytic leukemia. The rearrangement links TRBV4-3 to TRBJ2-2, with a tentative D call TRBD2 (5 bases). CDR3: CASSQDRQRLTAGELFF. Here the CDR3 DNA reads TGCGCCAGCAGCCAAGATCGGCAGCGGTTGACGGCCGGGGAGCTGTTTTTT.